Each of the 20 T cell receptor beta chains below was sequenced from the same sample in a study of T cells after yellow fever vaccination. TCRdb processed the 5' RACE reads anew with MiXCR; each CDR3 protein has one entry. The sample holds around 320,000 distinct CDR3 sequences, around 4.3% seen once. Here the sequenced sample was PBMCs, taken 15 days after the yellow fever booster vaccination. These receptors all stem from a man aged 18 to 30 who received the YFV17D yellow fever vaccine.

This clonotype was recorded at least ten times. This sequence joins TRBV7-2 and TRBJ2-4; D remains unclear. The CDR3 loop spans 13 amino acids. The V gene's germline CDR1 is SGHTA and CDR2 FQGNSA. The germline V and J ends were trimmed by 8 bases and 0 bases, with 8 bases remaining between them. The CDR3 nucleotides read TGTGCCAGCGGGCGACTAGCCAAAAACATTCAGTACTTC. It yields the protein CASGRLAKNIQYF.

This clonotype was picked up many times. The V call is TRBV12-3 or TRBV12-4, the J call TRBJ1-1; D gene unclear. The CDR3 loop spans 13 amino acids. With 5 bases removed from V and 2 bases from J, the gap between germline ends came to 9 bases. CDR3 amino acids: CASSTSDNTEAFF. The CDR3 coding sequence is TGTGCCAGCAGTACCTCAGATAACACTGAAGCTTTCTTT.

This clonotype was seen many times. The CDR3 nucleotides read TGCAGTGCTCCTCTAGCGGGGGGGCCCAACAATGAGCAGTTCTTC. Its protein product is CSAPLAGGPNNEQFF. The chain couples TRBV20-1 to TRBJ2-1; 12 bases match TRBD2. The CDR3 contains 15 residues. Germline CDR1 is DFQATT and CDR2 is SNEGSKA (reference sequence). Trimming cost V 5 bases and J 5 bases; bases outside gene matches: 7.

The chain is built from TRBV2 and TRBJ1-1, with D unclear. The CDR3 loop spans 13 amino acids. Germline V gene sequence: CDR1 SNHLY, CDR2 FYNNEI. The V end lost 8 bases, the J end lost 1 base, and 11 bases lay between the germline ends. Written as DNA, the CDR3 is TGTGCCAGCCAATTACTAGGGAACACTGAAGCTTTCTTT. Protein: CASQLLGNTEAFF. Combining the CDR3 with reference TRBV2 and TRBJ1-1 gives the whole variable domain EPEVTQTPSHQVTQMGQEVILRCVPISNHLYFYWYRQILGQKVEFLVSFYNNEISEKSEIFDDQFSVERPDGSNFTLKIRSTKLEDSAMYFCASQLLGNTEAFFGQGTRLTVV.

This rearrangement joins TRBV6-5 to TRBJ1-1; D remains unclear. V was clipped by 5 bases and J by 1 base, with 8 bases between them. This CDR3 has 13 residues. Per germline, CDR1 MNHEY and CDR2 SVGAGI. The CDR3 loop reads CASSDISNTEAFF. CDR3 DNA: TGTGCCAGCAGTGACATATCGAACACTGAAGCTTTCTTT.

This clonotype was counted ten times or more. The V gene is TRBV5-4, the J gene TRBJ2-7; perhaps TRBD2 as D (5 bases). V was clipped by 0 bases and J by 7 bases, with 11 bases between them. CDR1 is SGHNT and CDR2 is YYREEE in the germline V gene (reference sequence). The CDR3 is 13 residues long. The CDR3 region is CASSLVTPGEQYF. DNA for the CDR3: TGTGCCAGCAGCTTGGTTACCCCGGGGGAGCAGTACTTC.

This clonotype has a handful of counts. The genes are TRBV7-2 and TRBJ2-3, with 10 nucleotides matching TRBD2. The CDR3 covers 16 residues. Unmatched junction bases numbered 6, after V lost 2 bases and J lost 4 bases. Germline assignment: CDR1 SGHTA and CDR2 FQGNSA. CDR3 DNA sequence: TGTGCCAGCAGCTTACCCGGACTAGCGGTCGCAGATACGCAGTATTTT. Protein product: CASSLPGLAVADTQYF.

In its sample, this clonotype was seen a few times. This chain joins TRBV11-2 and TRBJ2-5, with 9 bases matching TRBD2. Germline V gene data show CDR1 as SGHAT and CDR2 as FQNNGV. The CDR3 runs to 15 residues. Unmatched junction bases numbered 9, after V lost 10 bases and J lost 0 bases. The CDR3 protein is CATRYIAGDQETQYF. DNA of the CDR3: TGTGCCACCAGATATATAGCGGGAGACCAAGAGACCCAGTACTTC.

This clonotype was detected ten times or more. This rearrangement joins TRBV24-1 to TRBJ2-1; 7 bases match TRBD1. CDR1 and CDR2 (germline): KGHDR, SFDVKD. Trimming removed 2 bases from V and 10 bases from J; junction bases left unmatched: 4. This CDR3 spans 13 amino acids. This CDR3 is CATSDSDRWEQFF. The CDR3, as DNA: TGTGCCACCAGTGATTCGGACAGGTGGGAGCAGTTCTTC.

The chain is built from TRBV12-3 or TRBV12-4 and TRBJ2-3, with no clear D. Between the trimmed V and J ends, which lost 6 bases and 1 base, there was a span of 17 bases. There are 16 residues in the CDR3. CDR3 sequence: CASRLNPGAGTDTQYF. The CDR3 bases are TGTGCCAGCAGGTTAAACCCCGGTGCTGGCACAGATACGCAGTATTTT.

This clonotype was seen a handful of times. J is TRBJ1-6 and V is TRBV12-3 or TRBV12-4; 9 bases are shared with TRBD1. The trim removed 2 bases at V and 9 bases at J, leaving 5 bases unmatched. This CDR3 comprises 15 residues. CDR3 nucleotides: TGTGCCAGCAGTTTACTGGACAGGGGATTTTCACCCCTCCACTTT. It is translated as CASSLLDRGFSPLHF.

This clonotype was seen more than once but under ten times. This CDR3 reads CASSWTTPNTEAFF. The CDR3 nucleotides read TGTGCCAGCAGCTGGACCACACCGAACACTGAAGCTTTCTTT. The rearrangement uses TRBV11-2 and TRBJ1-1; D gene uncertain. V lost 4 bases to trimming and J lost 1 base, with 10 bases between them. The CDR3 runs 14 residues. Germline CDR1 is SGHAT and CDR2 is FQNNGV.

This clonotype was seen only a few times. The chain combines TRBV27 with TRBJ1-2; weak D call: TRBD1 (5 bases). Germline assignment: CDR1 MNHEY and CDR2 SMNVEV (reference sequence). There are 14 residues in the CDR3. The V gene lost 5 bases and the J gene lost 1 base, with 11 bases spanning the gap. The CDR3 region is CASSPRRVNYGYTF. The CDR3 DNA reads TGTGCCAGCAGTCCACGCAGGGTTAACTATGGCTACACCTTC.

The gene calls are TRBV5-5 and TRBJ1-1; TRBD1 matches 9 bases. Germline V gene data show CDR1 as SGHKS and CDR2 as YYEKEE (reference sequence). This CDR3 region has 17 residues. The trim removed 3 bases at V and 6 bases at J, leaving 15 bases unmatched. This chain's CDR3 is CASSSRTGDGLVPEAFF. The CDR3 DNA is TGTGCCAGCAGCTCCCGGACAGGGGACGGTTTGGTACCTGAAGCTTTCTTT.

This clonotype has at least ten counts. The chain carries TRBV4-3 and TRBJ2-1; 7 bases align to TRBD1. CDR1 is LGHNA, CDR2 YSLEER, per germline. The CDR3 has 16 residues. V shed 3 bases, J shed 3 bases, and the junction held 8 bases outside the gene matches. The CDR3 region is CASSQGYGTDYNEQFF. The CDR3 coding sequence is TGCGCCAGCAGCCAGGGGTACGGGACAGACTACAATGAGCAGTTCTTC.

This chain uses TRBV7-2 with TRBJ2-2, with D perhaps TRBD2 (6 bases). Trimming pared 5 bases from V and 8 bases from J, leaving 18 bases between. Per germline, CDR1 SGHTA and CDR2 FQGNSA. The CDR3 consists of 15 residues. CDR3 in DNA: TGTGCCAGCAGCCCTTTCAGCGGGCTACGGGGGGAGCTGTTTTTT. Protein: CASSPFSGLRGELFF.

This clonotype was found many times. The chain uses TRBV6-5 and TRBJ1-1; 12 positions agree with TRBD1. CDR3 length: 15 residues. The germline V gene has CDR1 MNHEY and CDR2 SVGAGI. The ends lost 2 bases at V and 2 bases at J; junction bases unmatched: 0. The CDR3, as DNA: TGTGCCAGCAGTTACGGGACAGGGGGCAACACTGAAGCTTTCTTT. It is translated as CASSYGTGGNTEAFF.

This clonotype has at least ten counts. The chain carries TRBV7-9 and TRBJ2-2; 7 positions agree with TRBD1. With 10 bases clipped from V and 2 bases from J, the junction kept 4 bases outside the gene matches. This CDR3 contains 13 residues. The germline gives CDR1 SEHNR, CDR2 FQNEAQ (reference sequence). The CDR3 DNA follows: TGTGCCACTGGGACAGATAACACCGGGGAGCTGTTTTTT. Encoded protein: CATGTDNTGELFF. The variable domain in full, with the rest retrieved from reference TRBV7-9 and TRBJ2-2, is DTGVSQNPRHKITKRGQNVTFRCDPISEHNRLYWYRQTLGQGPEFLTYFQNEAQLEKSRLLSDRFSAERPKGSFSTLEIQRTEQGDSAMYLCATGTDNTGELFFGEGSRLTVL.

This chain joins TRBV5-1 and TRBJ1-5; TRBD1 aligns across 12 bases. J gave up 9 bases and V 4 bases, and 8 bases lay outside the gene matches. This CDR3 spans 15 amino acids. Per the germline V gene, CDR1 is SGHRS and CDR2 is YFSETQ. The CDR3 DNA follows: TGCGCCAGCAGCGAGTCCGGGACAGGGGGCAGGCCCCAGCATTTT. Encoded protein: CASSESGTGGRPQHF. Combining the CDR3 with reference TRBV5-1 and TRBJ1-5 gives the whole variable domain KAGVTQTPRYLIKTRGQQVTLSCSPISGHRSVSWYQQTPGQGLQFLFEYFSETQRNKGNFPGRFSGRQFSNSRSEMNVSTLELGDSALYLCASSESGTGGRPQHFGDGTRLSIL.

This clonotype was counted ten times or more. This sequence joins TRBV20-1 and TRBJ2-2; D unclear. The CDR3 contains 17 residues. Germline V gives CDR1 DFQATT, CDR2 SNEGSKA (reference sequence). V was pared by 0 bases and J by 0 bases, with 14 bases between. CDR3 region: CSARDQDDFANTGELFF. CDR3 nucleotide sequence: TGCAGTGCTAGAGACCAGGACGACTTCGCGAACACCGGGGAGCTGTTTTTT.